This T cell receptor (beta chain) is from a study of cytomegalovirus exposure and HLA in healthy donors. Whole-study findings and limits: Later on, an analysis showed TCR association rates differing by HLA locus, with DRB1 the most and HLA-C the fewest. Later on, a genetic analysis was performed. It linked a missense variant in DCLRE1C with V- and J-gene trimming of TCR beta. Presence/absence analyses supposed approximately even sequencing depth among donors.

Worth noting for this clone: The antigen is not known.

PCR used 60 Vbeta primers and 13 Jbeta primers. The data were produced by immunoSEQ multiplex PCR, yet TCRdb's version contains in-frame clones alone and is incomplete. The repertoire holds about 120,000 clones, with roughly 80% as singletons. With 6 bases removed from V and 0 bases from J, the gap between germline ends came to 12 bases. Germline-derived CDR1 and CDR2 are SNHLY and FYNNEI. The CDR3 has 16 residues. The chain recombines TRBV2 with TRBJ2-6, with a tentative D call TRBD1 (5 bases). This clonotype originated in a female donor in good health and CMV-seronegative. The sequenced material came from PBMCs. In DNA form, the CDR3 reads TGTGCCAGCAGGGCGACAGAGACCTCTGGGGCCAACGTCCTGACTTTC. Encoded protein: CASRATETSGANVLTF.